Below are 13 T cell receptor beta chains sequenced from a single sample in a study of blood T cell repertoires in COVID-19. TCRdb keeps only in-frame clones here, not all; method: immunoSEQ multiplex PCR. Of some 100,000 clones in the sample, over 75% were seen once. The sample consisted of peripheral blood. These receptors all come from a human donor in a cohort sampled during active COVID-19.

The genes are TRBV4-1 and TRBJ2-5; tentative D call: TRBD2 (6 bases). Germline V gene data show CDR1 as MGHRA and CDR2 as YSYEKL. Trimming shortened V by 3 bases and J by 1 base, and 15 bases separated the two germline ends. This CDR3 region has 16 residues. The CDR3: CASSQGMGAGQETQYF. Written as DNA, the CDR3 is TGCGCCAGCAGCCAGGGGATGGGAGCGGGCCAAGAGACCCAGTACTTC.

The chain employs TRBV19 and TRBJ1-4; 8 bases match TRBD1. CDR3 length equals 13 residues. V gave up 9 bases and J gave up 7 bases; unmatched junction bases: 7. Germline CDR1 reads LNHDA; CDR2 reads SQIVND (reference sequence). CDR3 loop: CASRTGLGEKLFF. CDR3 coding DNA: TGTGCCAGCCGGACAGGGCTGGGTGAAAAACTGTTTTTT.

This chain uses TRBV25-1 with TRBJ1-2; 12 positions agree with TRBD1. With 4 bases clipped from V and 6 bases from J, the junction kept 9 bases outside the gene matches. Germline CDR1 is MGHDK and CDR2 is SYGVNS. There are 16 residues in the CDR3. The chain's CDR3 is CASSGTGTGGADGYTF. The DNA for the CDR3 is TGTGCCAGCAGTGGAACCGGGACAGGGGGCGCAGATGGCTACACCTTC.

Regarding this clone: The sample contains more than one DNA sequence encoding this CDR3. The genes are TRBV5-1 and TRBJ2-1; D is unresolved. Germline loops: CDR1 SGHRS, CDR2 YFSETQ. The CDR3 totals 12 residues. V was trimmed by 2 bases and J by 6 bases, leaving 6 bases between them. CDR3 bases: TGCGCCAGCAGCTTACCTAGCAATGAGCAGTTCTTC. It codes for CASSLPSNEQFF.

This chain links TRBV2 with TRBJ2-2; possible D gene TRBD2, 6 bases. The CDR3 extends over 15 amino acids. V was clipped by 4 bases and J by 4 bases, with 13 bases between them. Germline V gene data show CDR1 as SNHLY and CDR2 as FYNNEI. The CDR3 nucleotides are TGTGCCAGCAGTGTAACGGGGACTCTCACCGGGGAGCTGTTTTTT. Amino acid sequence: CASSVTGTLTGELFF. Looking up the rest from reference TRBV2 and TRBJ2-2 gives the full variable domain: EPEVTQTPSHQVTQMGQEVILRCVPISNHLYFYWYRQILGQKVEFLVSFYNNEISEKSEIFDDQFSVERPDGSNFTLKIRSTKLEDSAMYFCASSVTGTLTGELFFGEGSRLTVL.

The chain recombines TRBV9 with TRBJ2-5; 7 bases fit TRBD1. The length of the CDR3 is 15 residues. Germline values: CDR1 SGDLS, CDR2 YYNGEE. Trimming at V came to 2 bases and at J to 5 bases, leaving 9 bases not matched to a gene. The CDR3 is CASSVLGEQGETQYF. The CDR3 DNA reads TGTGCCAGCAGCGTCCTTGGGGAACAGGGGGAGACCCAGTACTTC.

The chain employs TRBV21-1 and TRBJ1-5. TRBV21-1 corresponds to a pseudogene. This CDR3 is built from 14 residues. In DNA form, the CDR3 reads TGTGCCAGTGGTGGGTCGGGTAGGAATCAGCCCCAGCATTTT. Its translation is CASGGSGRNQPQHF.

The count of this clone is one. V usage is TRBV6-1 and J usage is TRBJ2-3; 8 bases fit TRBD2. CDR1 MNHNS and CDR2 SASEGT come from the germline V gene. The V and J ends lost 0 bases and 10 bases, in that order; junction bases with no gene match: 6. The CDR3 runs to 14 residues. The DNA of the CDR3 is TGTGCCAGCAGTGAAGCTGGGCGGGAGGTGGCGCAGTATTTT. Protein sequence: CASSEAGREVAQYF.

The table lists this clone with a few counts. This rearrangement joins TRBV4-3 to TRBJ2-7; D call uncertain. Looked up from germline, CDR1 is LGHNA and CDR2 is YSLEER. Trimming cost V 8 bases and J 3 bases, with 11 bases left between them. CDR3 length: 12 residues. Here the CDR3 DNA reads TGCGCCAGCCCCCTGGCTCACTACGAGCAGTACTTC. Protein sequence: CASPLAHYEQYF.

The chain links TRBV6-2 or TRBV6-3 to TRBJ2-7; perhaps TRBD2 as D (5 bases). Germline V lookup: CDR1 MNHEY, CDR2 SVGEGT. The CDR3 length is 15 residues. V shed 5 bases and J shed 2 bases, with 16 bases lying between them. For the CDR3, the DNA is TGTGCCAGCAGTCGCGCGGCCCTCGGGACCTACGAGCAGTACTTC. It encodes CASSRAALGTYEQYF.

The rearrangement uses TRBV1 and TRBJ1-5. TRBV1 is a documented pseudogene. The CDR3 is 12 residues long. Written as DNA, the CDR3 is TGCACCAGAATCCCGAGCCGTCAGCCCCAGCATTTT. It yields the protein CTRIPSRQPQHF.

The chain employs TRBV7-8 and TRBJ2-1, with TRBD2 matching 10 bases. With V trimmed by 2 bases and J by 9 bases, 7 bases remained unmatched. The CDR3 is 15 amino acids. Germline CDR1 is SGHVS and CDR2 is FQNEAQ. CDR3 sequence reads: CASSLPLAGSGEQFF. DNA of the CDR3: TGTGCCAGCAGCTTACCACTAGCGGGGTCGGGTGAGCAGTTCTTC.

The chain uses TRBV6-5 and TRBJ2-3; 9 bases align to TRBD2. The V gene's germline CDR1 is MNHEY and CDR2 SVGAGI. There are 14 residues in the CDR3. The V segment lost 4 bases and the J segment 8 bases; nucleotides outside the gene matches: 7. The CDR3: CASSFAGGPRTQYF. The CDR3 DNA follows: TGTGCCAGCAGTTTTGCGGGAGGGCCACGTACGCAGTATTTT.